The next 21 T cell receptor beta chains were all read from a single sample in a study of lymphopenia after photon versus proton radiotherapy. Here immunoSEQ multiplex PCR was the method, and the copy in TCRdb shows in-frame clones only, minus some. The table has about 58,000 clones, approximately 84% seen once. Sequences were derived from peripheral blood, sampled from a patient treated with proton-based radiotherapy. The receptors originated from a man aged 55 to 70 with pancreatic cancer.

V usage is TRBV7-8 and J usage is TRBJ1-5; D is unclear. V was pared by 5 bases and J by 5 bases, with 10 bases between. Germline CDR1 reads SGHVS; CDR2 reads FQNEAQ. The CDR3 runs to 13 residues. This CDR3 reads CASSRAYDQPQHF. CDR3 coding DNA: TGTGCCAGCAGCCGGGCGTACGATCAGCCCCAGCATTTT.

This chain links TRBV5-4 with TRBJ2-2; possible D gene TRBD2, 5 bases. The CDR3 is 15 residues long. The germline V gene encodes CDR1 SGHNT and CDR2 YYREEE (reference sequence). The V end lost 5 bases, the J end lost 5 bases, and 16 bases lay between the germline ends. The CDR3 DNA reads as TGTGCCAGCAGTTCGGCGACTACCCGTACCGGGGAGCTGTTTTTT. Amino acid sequence: CASSSATTRTGELFF.

The V call is TRBV27, the J call TRBJ1-3, with D unresolved. From germline, CDR1 is MNHEY and CDR2 SMNVEV (reference sequence). Trimming took 2 bases from V and 8 from J, leaving 10 bases between them. CDR3 length: 13 residues. CDR3 sequence reads: CASSLVSGDTIYF. The CDR3 region has the DNA TGTGCCAGCAGTTTAGTTTCTGGGGACACCATATATTTT.

V gene TRBV28 combines with J gene TRBJ2-7, with TRBD1 as a possible D gene (5 bases). V shed 6 bases and J shed 4 bases, with 10 bases lying between them. Germline V gives CDR1 MDHEN, CDR2 SYDVKM. CDR3 length equals 12 residues. This chain's CDR3 is CASRTTDYEQYF. The DNA of the CDR3 is TGTGCCAGCAGAACGACAGATTACGAGCAGTACTTC.

In its sample, this clone was seen once. The rearrangement links TRBV25-1 to TRBJ2-7; no clear D gene. There are 11 residues in the CDR3. Germline CDR1 reads MGHDK; CDR2 reads SYGVNS. V was cut by 5 bases and J by 3 bases, with 5 bases left in between. As DNA, the CDR3 is TGTGCCAGCAGTTCCCACTACGAGCAGTACTTC. Translation: CASSSHYEQYF.

The chain is built from TRBV6-1 and TRBJ1-5; D uncertain. V was pared by 8 bases and J by 9 bases, with 5 bases between. CDR3 length: 9 amino acids. The germline gives CDR1 MNHNS, CDR2 SASEGT. The CDR3 region is CASGRPQHF. CDR3 DNA sequence: TGTGCCAGCGGGAGGCCCCAGCATTTT.

The V gene is TRBV7-3, the J gene TRBJ2-1; 8 positions match TRBD2. The germline gives CDR1 SGHTA, CDR2 FQGTGA. Losses at the gene ends were 0 bases for V and 8 bases for J; bases not matched to a gene: 6. The CDR3 has 15 residues. CDR3 loop: CASSLTGGLGYEQFF. DNA for the CDR3: TGTGCCAGCAGCTTAACGGGGGGACTAGGATATGAGCAGTTCTTC.

This clone was recorded once. The rearrangement joins TRBV6-4 to TRBJ2-1, with TRBD2 identical over 7 bases. This CDR3 comprises 13 residues. The V gene end was trimmed by 4 bases and the J gene end by 6 bases; junction bases not matched to a gene: 3. The germline V gene encodes CDR1 MRHNA and CDR2 SNTAGT. The CDR3: CASSGGSANEQFF. Written as DNA, the CDR3 is TGTGCCAGCAGTGGCGGGAGTGCCAATGAGCAGTTCTTC.

The chain combines TRBV6-1 with TRBJ2-7, with D tentatively TRBD1 or TRBD2 (6 bases each). This CDR3 comprises 13 residues. Trimming pared 3 bases from V and 5 bases from J, leaving 11 bases between. Germline V CDR1 and CDR2: MNHNS, SASEGT. The CDR3 sequence is CASSEKGGHEQYF. As DNA, the CDR3 is TGTGCCAGCAGTGAGAAGGGGGGCCACGAGCAGTACTTC.

The CDR3 DNA sequence: TGTGCCAGTAGTATAGTAGCCTATGATCAGCCCCAGCATTTT. It specifies CASSIVAYDQPQHF. This chain links TRBV19 with TRBJ1-5, with D hard to call. This CDR3 region has 14 residues. V was shortened by 1 base and J by 5 bases, with 9 bases between the two germline ends. The germline CDR1 and CDR2 sequences are LNHDA and SQIVND (reference sequence).

This clone was detected once. The V and J genes are TRBV18 and TRBJ2-2; TRBD1 matches 12 bases. The CDR3 has 16 residues. V trimming: 5 bases; J trimming: 4 bases; junction bases outside the gene matches: 5. Looked up from germline, CDR1 is KGHSH and CDR2 is LQKENI. The CDR3 region has the DNA TGTGCCAGCTCATCGGGACAGGGGGCTATCACCGGGGAGCTGTTTTTT. It translates to CASSSGQGAITGELFF.

This chain connects TRBV28 to TRBJ1-2; 8 bases align to TRBD1. CDR1 and CDR2 from the germline V gene are MDHEN and SYDVKM. This CDR3 is 13 amino acids long. V shed 7 bases and J 8 bases; nucleotides not matched to a gene: 9. The chain's CDR3 is CASTDRGSRGYTF. CDR3 DNA sequence: TGTGCCAGCACCGACAGGGGATCGCGCGGCTACACCTTC.

The chain employs TRBV6-1 and TRBJ2-7; D may be TRBD1 or TRBD2 (5 bases each). Per the germline V gene, CDR1 is MNHNS and CDR2 is SASEGT. The CDR3 totals 14 residues. With 10 bases removed from V and 2 bases from J, the gap between germline ends came to 18 bases. The CDR3, as DNA: TGTGCCACGGAATCCGGGACCCGGGCCTACGAGCAGTACTTC. Translating it yields CATESGTRAYEQYF.

The chain is built from TRBV4-3 and TRBJ2-7; weak D call: TRBD1 (5 bases). V was clipped by 1 base and J by 2 bases, with 21 bases between them. The CDR3 has 18 residues. Germline-derived CDR1 and CDR2 are LGHNA and YSLEER. CDR3 sequence: CASSQGAGRTSSTYEQYF. CDR3 coding DNA: TGCGCCAGCAGCCAAGGGGCAGGGCGAACCTCCTCGACCTACGAGCAGTACTTC.

V is TRBV6-5 and J is TRBJ1-4; TRBD1 matches at 7 bases. The ends lost 7 bases at V and 6 bases at J; junction bases unmatched: 8. CDR3 size: 14 residues. Germline CDR1 and CDR2: MNHEY and SVGAGI. The CDR3 sequence is CASMLGGGDEKLFF. Written as DNA, the CDR3 is TGTGCCAGCATGCTCGGAGGGGGCGATGAAAAACTGTTTTTT.

V gene TRBV5-1 combines with J gene TRBJ1-4; the D gene is possibly TRBD1 (6 bases). Germline loops: CDR1 SGHRS, CDR2 YFSETQ. The V end lost 0 bases, the J end lost 8 bases, and 17 bases lay between the germline ends. CDR3 length: 16 amino acids. The chain's CDR3 is CASSLDSTGRVEKLFF. The CDR3 DNA follows: TGCGCCAGCAGCTTGGACTCCACAGGGCGGGTCGAAAAACTGTTTTTT.

The chain couples TRBV7-2 to TRBJ2-1; 9 bases agree with TRBD2. Germline V CDR1 and CDR2: SGHTA, FQGNSA. This CDR3 region has 15 residues. J was trimmed by 8 bases and V by 8 bases; bases with no gene match: 13. The CDR3, as DNA: TGTGCCAGCGGCTCGAGTGGACTAGCGACTCATGAGCAGTTCTTC. Translated: CASGSSGLATHEQFF.

V and J are TRBV9 and TRBJ1-5; no reliable D call. The CDR3 consists of 15 residues. V was cut by 3 bases and J by 5 bases, with 15 bases left in between. Germline assignment: CDR1 SGDLS and CDR2 YYNGEE. CDR3 region: CASSERGRYDQPQHF. CDR3 sequence (DNA): TGTGCCAGCAGCGAGAGAGGTCGCTATGATCAGCCCCAGCATTTT.

This rearrangement joins TRBV28 to TRBJ2-7, with D perhaps TRBD2 (5 bases). The CDR3 totals 12 residues. Germline CDR1 is MDHEN and CDR2 is SYDVKM. V dropped 7 bases and J dropped 3 bases, with 10 bases sitting between them. For the CDR3, the DNA is TGTGCCAGCACCTCTGCGGGCTACGAGCAGTACTTC. It codes for CASTSAGYEQYF.

The chain employs TRBV10-3 and TRBJ2-7; D possibly matches TRBD1 or TRBD2 (5 bases each). The germline CDR1 and CDR2 sequences are ENHRY and SYGVKD. The CDR3 consists of 15 residues. Deletions cut 6 bases from V and 3 bases from J, with 18 bases between. The CDR3 is CAISETGTWGYEQYF. CDR3 DNA sequence: TGTGCCATCAGCGAGACCGGGACGTGGGGCTACGAGCAGTACTTC.

As to this clone: Relative to the germline gene, one junction end is altered; a read error may explain this. The CDR3 here is CASSTTTVKTEAFF. The CDR3 coding sequence is TGTGCCAGTAGTACCACGACAGTGAAAACTGAAGCTTTCTTT. V usage is TRBV19 and J usage is TRBJ1-1; possible D gene TRBD1, 5 bases. Germline-derived CDR1 and CDR2 are LNHDA and SQIVND (reference sequence). The CDR3 loop spans 14 amino acids. Filled out from reference TRBV19 and TRBJ1-1, the complete variable domain reads DGGITQSPKYLFRKEGQNVTLSCEQNLNHDAMYWYRQDPGQGLRLIYYSQIVNDFQKGDIAEGYSVSREKKESFPLTVTSAQKNPTAFYLCASSTTTVKTEAFFGQGTRLTVV.